One sample yielded the 4 T cell receptor beta chains listed below, sequenced in a study of cytomegalovirus exposure and HLA in healthy donors. Repertoires were generated with immunoSEQ multiplex PCR, while TCRdb's copy carries only in-frame clones and drops some. Among 110,000 or so clones listed, approximately 95% were seen once. Sequencing used PBMCs. These receptor sequences come from a woman younger than 30 in good health and CMV-seronegative.

V gene TRBV7-2 combines with J gene TRBJ2-7; TRBD1 aligns across 11 bases. CDR1 is SGHTA, CDR2 FQGNSA, per germline. V lost 4 bases, J lost 4 bases, and 3 bases stayed unmatched. CDR3 size: 14 residues. CDR3 region: CASSSGTGGYEQYF. The CDR3 nucleotides are TGTGCCAGCAGCTCCGGGACAGGGGGGTACGAGCAGTACTTC.

V is TRBV28 and J is TRBJ1-2; 8 bases align to TRBD1. Germline V gives CDR1 MDHEN, CDR2 SYDVKM. The CDR3 covers 15 residues. V dropped 4 bases and J dropped 4; count of bases not matched to a gene: 8. CDR3 in amino acids: CASSSTTGDFYGYTF. CDR3 bases: TGTGCCAGCAGTTCAACGACAGGGGATTTCTATGGCTACACCTTC.

This sequence joins TRBV6-1 and TRBJ1-5, with 9 bases aligning to TRBD1. V shed 8 bases and J 3 bases; nucleotides not matched to a gene: 2. CDR3 length: 13 residues. The germline gives CDR1 MNHNS, CDR2 SASEGT. CDR3 loop: CASWDRVNQPQHF. CDR3 bases: TGTGCCAGCTGGGACAGGGTCAATCAGCCCCAGCATTTT.

This chain connects TRBV27 to TRBJ1-1; TRBD1 aligns across 9 bases. Germline V gene data show CDR1 as MNHEY and CDR2 as SMNVEV (reference sequence). There are 14 residues in the CDR3. The J segment lost 1 base and the V segment lost 7 bases, leaving 4 bases of the junction unmatched. This CDR3 reads CASIPTGGNTEAFF. CDR3 bases: TGTGCCAGCATCCCGACAGGGGGGAACACTGAAGCTTTCTTT.